The 2 T cell receptor beta chains presented below share a single source sample, sequenced in a study of shared clonotypes between healthy human individuals. Method: immunoSEQ multiplex PCR; TCRdb's copy keeps in-frame clones and lacks some. The sample lists 2.5 million or so clones; more than 90% were seen once. Sequenced material: naive CD4+ T cells sorted from blood. Specified subset: CD45RA+ positively selected. The receptors here all came from a man aged 18 to 29 in good health.

Remarks on this clone: The same CDR3 is also encoded by other DNA sequences in this sample. V and J are TRBV11-3 and TRBJ1-1; TRBD1 aligns across 7 bases. The J segment lost 4 bases and the V segment lost 5 bases, leaving 4 bases of the junction unmatched. This CDR3 contains 13 residues. CDR1 and CDR2 (germline): SGHNT, YENEEA. This CDR3 reads CASSRQGSTEAFF. The CDR3 bases are TGTGCCAGCAGCCGACAGGGTAGCACTGAAGCTTTCTTT.

The chain combines TRBV19 with TRBJ2-1; TRBD2 aligns across 10 bases. Germline V gene lookup returns CDR1 LNHDA and CDR2 SQIVND (reference sequence). This CDR3 has 12 residues. The V segment lost 7 bases and the J segment 13 bases; nucleotides outside the gene matches: 7. The CDR3 DNA reads TGTGCCAGTACCTCAGCGGGGGGGCCCCAGTTCTTC. It is translated as CASTSAGGPQFF.